The source of this TCR beta chain is a study of blood T cell repertoires in COVID-19. The protocol was immunoSEQ multiplex PCR, while the TCRdb copy is restricted to in-frame clones and leaves out a portion. Of roughly 38,000 clones detected, around 85% appear once; the ten largest clones hold 30% to 45%. Sequencing was carried out using peripheral blood. The sequence derives from a middle-aged man with active or convalescent COVID-19.

This CDR3 is CASSPPSSGGYGYTF. The CDR3 DNA sequence: TGTGCCAGCTCACCACCGAGTTCGGGGGGCTATGGCTACACCTTC. V and J are TRBV18 and TRBJ1-2; maybe TRBD1 (5 bases). CDR3 length: 15 amino acids. Germline loops: CDR1 KGHSH, CDR2 LQKENI. Trimming took off 0 bases at V and 4 bases at J, with 12 bases between the two ends.